Following are 20 T cell receptor beta chains from one sample sequenced in a study of blood T cell repertoires in COVID-19. Assay: immunoSEQ multiplex PCR; the TCRdb copy retains only in-frame clones and omits some. Of about 280,000 clones in the sample, around four fifths were seen once. Sequences were obtained from peripheral blood. The receptors shown here come from a woman aged 45-65 years who had recovered from COVID-19.

On this clone: This sample includes further DNA sequences coding for the same CDR3. V is TRBV6-2 or TRBV6-3 and J is TRBJ2-5; 8 positions match TRBD2. With 6 bases clipped from V and 4 bases from J, the junction kept 7 bases outside the gene matches. CDR1 MNHEY and CDR2 SVGEGT come from the germline V gene. There are 14 residues in the CDR3. CDR3 protein: CASSPGGPRETQYF. CDR3 nucleotide sequence: TGTGCCAGCAGCCCGGGGGGGCCTCGAGAGACCCAGTACTTC.

The V gene is TRBV7-2, the J gene TRBJ2-7; TRBD2 matches at 10 bases. J was trimmed by 3 bases and V by 5 bases; bases with no gene match: 10. Germline assignment: CDR1 SGHTA and CDR2 FQGNSA. The CDR3 totals 16 residues. The DNA of the CDR3 is TGTGCCAGCAGCCCAGCATCGACTAGCGGGCGCTACGAGCAGTACTTC. Its translation is CASSPASTSGRYEQYF. Filled out from reference TRBV7-2 and TRBJ2-7, the complete variable domain reads GAGVSQSPSNKVTEKGKDVELRCDPISGHTALYWYRQSLGQGLEFLIYFQGNSAPDKSGLPSDRFSAERTGGSVSTLTIQRTQQEDSAVYLCASSPASTSGRYEQYFGPGTRLTVT.

The chain combines TRBV2 with TRBJ1-3, with D tentatively TRBD1 (5 bases). This CDR3 is 15 amino acids long. Germline lookup yields CDR1 SNHLY and CDR2 FYNNEI. V was pared by 0 bases and J by 0 bases, with 6 bases between. This CDR3 reads CASSEAGGSGNTIYF. Written as DNA, the CDR3 is TGTGCCAGCAGTGAAGCGGGGGGCTCTGGAAACACCATATATTTT.

The rearrangement joins TRBV28 to TRBJ2-7; TRBD1 aligns across 9 bases. The CDR3 has 15 amino acids. V dropped 5 bases and J dropped 5; count of bases not matched to a gene: 10. Germline V gene data show CDR1 as MDHEN and CDR2 as SYDVKM. The CDR3: CASSLRTGGPHEQYF. Written as DNA, the CDR3 is TGTGCCAGCAGTCTACGCACAGGGGGCCCCCACGAGCAGTACTTC. The variable domain in full, completed from reference TRBV28 and TRBJ2-7, reads DVKVTQSSRYLVKRTGEKVFLECVQDMDHENMFWYRQDPGLGLRLIYFSYDVKMKEKGDIPEGYSVSREKKERFSLILESASTNQTSMYLCASSLRTGGPHEQYFGPGTRLTVT.

There are a few counts of this clone. The chain has TRBV3-1 (or the pseudogene TRBV3-2) and TRBJ2-1; tentatively, D is TRBD2 (5 bases). Germline V gene sequence: CDR1 LGHDT, CDR2 YNNKEL (reference sequence). CDR3 length: 14 residues. V was shortened by 1 base and J by 8 bases, with 12 bases between the two germline ends. CDR3 residues: CASSQVASSHEQFF. The DNA of the CDR3 is TGTGCCAGCAGCCAAGTTGCTAGCTCTCATGAGCAGTTCTTC.

V gene TRBV7-3 combines with J gene TRBJ2-3; TRBD2 matches at 15 bases. This CDR3 spans 19 amino acids. V shed 5 bases, J shed 3 bases, and the junction held 12 bases outside the gene matches. The V gene's germline CDR1 is SGHTA and CDR2 FQGTGA. CDR3 bases: TGTGCCAGCAGCCCCGGGACTAGCGGGGGGCCCTCCGAAACAGATACGCAGTATTTT. Residues: CASSPGTSGGPSETDTQYF.

The V call is TRBV5-5, the J call TRBJ1-1, with D maybe TRBD1 (5 bases). Germline values: CDR1 SGHKS, CDR2 YYEKEE (reference sequence). The CDR3 sequence is 15 residues long. V lost 4 bases, J lost 2 bases, and 15 bases lay in between. The CDR3 nucleotides are TGTGCCAGCAGCCCAACGGCCGACAGAAACACTGAAGCTTTCTTT. It yields the protein CASSPTADRNTEAFF.

The genes are TRBV2 and TRBJ2-7; D is unresolved. The V end was cut by 0 bases, the J end by 5 bases, with 11 bases between. The V gene's germline CDR1 is SNHLY and CDR2 FYNNEI. The length of the CDR3 is 14 residues. The CDR3 spells CASSEARVPNEQYF. CDR3 sequence (DNA): TGTGCCAGCAGTGAAGCGCGCGTCCCCAACGAGCAGTACTTC.

The rearrangement joins TRBV28 to TRBJ2-7, with 7 bases that match TRBD1. The CDR3 consists of 13 residues. CDR1 is MDHEN and CDR2 is SYDVKM in the germline V gene. Unmatched junction bases numbered 8, after V lost 1 base and J lost 11 bases. The CDR3, as DNA: TGTGCCAGCAGTTTATCAAGACAGGGTGCTAAGTACTTC. Protein: CASSLSRQGAKYF.

A word on this clone: The same CDR3 arises from other DNA sequences in this sample as well. V is TRBV20-1 and J is TRBJ2-7; no clear D. The ends were cut back, 2 bases at V and 5 bases at J, with 7 bases in the middle. The CDR3 has 11 amino acids. Germline-derived CDR1 and CDR2 are DFQATT and SNEGSKA (reference sequence). The chain's CDR3 is CSARSGHEQYF. The CDR3 coding sequence is TGCAGTGCTAGATCAGGCCACGAGCAGTACTTC.

The chain combines TRBV6-5 with TRBJ1-4, with 12 nucleotides matching TRBD1. V shed 7 bases, J shed 8 bases, and the junction held 2 bases outside the gene matches. The CDR3 has 13 amino acids. Germline V gene sequence: CDR1 MNHEY, CDR2 SVGAGI. The CDR3 bases are TGTGCCAGCAAGGGGACAGGGGGCGAAAAACTGTTTTTT. Protein sequence: CASKGTGGEKLFF.

This chain uses TRBV12-3 or TRBV12-4 with TRBJ1-2; D remains unclear. The CDR3 is 12 residues long. V lost 6 bases and J lost 8, with 13 bases in between. The CDR3 DNA sequence: TGTGCCAGCAGCCTACAGCCTGAGGGCTACACCTTC. Translating gives CASSLQPEGYTF.

The rearrangement uses TRBV9 and TRBJ1-2; D is unclear. V lost 3 bases to trimming and J lost 0 bases, with 12 bases between them. Per the germline V gene, CDR1 is SGDLS and CDR2 is YYNGEE. The length of the CDR3 is 15 residues. The CDR3 loop reads CASSGSSAANYGYTF. As DNA, the CDR3 is TGTGCCAGCAGCGGCTCATCAGCGGCTAACTATGGCTACACCTTC.

This sequence joins TRBV29-1 and TRBJ2-7; TRBD1 is a possible D gene (5 bases). Germline CDR1 SQVTM, CDR2 ANQGSEA. V was clipped by 6 bases and J by 6 bases, with 12 bases between them. The CDR3 consists of 11 residues. CDR3: CSVPEQGEQYF. DNA for the CDR3: TGCAGCGTCCCTGAGCAGGGCGAGCAGTACTTC.

The chain has TRBV19 and TRBJ1-3; tentatively, D is TRBD1 (6 bases). The CDR3 sequence is 13 residues long. V was pared by 6 bases and J by 0 bases, with 6 bases between. The germline V gene encodes CDR1 LNHDA and CDR2 SQIVND (reference sequence). CDR3 amino acids: CASRGASGNTIYF. The CDR3 DNA reads TGTGCCAGTAGGGGGGCCTCTGGAAACACCATATATTTT.

In this sample, this clone turned up many times. CDR3 DNA: TGTGCCAGCAGTACAGGACAGGGGCGACCTATCTACGAGCAGTACTTC. Amino acids: CASSTGQGRPIYEQYF. The chain has TRBV6-2 or TRBV6-3 and TRBJ2-7, with 9 bases aligning to TRBD1. The CDR3 has 16 amino acids. Unmatched junction bases numbered 11, after V lost 5 bases and J lost 3 bases. Germline CDR1 is MNHEY and CDR2 is SVGEGT.

The chain has TRBV9 and TRBJ1-2; D unresolved. The length of the CDR3 is 16 residues. CDR1 and CDR2 from the germline V gene are SGDLS and YYNGEE. The V gene lost 0 bases and the J gene lost 0 bases, with 12 bases spanning the gap. The CDR3 DNA reads as TGTGCCAGCAGCGTAGAGATCGGAGGGACTAACTATGGCTACACCTTC. Translated, it gives CASSVEIGGTNYGYTF.

The chain uses TRBV6-2 or TRBV6-3 and TRBJ2-1, with 7 positions matching TRBD2. The CDR3 contains 16 residues. CDR1 and CDR2 (germline): MNHEY, SVGEGT. Trimming cost V 1 base and J 3 bases; bases outside gene matches: 6. CDR3 sequence: CASSYYSLAVYNEQFF. CDR3 bases: TGTGCCAGCAGTTACTATTCGCTAGCGGTCTACAATGAGCAGTTCTTC.

This chain joins TRBV27 and TRBJ1-5; D uncertain. V lost 4 bases and J lost 9, with 10 bases in between. The CDR3 sequence is 12 residues long. The V gene's germline CDR1 is MNHEY and CDR2 SMNVEV (reference sequence). In DNA, the CDR3 is TGTGCCAGCAGTTCCCCACCCGGGCCCCAGCATTTT. Translating gives CASSSPPGPQHF.

The rearrangement uses TRBV20-1 and TRBJ2-7, with 8 bases fitting TRBD1. CDR3 size: 11 residues. V shed 6 bases, J shed 6 bases, and the junction held 4 bases outside the gene matches. From germline, CDR1 is DFQATT and CDR2 SNEGSKA (reference sequence). In DNA form, the CDR3 reads TGCAGTGCCAGGGGGCTGGGCGAGCAGTACTTC. Translating it yields CSARGLGEQYF.